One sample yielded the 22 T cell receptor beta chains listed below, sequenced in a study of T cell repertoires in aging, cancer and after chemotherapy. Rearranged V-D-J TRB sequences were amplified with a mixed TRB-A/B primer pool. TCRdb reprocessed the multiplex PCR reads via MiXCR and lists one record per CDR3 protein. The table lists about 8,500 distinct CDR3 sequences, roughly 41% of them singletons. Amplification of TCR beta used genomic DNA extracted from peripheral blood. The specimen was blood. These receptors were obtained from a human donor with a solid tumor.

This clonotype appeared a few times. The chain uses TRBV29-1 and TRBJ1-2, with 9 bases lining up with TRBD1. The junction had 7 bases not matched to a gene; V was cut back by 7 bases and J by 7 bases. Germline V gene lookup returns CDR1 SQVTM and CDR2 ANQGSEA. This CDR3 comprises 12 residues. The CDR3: CSARDREAGYTF. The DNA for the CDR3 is TGCAGCGCCCGGGACAGGGAGGCTGGCTACACCTTC.

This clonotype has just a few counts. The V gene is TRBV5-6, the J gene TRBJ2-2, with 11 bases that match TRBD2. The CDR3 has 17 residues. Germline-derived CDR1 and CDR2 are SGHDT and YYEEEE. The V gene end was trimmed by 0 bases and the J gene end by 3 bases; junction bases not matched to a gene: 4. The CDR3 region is CASSLVSSGGYTGELFF. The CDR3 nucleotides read TGTGCCAGCAGCTTGGTTTCTAGCGGGGGGTACACCGGGGAGCTGTTTTTT.

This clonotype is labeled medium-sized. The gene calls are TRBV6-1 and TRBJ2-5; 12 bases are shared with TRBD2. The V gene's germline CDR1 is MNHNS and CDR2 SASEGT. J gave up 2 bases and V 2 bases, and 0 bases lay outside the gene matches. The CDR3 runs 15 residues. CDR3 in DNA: TGTGCCAGCAGTGAACTAGCGGGGGGGCAAGAGACCCAGTACTTC. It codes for CASSELAGGQETQYF.

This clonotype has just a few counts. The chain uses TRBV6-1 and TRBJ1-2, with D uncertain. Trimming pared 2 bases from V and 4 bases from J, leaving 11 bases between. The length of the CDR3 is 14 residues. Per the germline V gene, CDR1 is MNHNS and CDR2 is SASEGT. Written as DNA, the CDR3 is TGTGCCAGCAGTGAACTAGAGGTCTTCTATGGCTACACCTTC. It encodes CASSELEVFYGYTF.

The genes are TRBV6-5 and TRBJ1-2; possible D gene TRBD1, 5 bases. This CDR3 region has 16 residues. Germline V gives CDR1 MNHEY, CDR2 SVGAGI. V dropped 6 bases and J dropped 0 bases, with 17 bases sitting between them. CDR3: CASSSPGLLPNYGYTF. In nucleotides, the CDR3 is TGTGCCAGCAGCTCACCGGGACTGCTCCCTAACTATGGCTACACCTTC.

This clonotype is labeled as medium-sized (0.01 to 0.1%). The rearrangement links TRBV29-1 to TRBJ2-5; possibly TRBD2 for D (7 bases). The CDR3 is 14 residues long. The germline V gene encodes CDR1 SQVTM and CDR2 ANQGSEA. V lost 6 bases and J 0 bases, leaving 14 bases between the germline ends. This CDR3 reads CSVEGGSNQETQYF. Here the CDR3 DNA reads TGCAGCGTGGAGGGGGGGTCAAACCAAGAGACCCAGTACTTC.

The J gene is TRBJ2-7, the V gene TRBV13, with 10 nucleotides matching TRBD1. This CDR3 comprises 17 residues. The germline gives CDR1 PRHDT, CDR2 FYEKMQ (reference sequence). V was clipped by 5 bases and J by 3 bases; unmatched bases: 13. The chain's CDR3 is CASSITQFRTGGYEQYF. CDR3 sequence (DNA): TGTGCCAGCAGCATTACCCAATTCCGGACAGGGGGCTACGAGCAGTACTTC.

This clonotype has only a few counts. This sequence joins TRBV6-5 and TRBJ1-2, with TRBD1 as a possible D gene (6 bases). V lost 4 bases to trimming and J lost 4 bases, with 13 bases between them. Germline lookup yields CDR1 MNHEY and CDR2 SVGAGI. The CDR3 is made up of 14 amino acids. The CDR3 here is CASSSRTDLYGYTF. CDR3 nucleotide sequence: TGTGCCAGCAGTTCCAGGACAGACCTCTATGGCTACACCTTC.

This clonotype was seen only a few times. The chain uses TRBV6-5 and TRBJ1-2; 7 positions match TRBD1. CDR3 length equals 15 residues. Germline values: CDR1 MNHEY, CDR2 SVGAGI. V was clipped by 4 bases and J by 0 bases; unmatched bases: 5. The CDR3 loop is CASSLGQTTNYGYTF. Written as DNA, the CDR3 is TGTGCCAGCAGTTTGGGACAGACAACTAACTATGGCTACACCTTC.

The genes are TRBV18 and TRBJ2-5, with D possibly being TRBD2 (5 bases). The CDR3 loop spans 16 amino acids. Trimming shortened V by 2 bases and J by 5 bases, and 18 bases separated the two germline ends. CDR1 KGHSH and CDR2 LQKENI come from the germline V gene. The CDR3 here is CASSPTSEGPGETQYF. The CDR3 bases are TGTGCCAGCTCACCAACCAGCGAGGGTCCCGGGGAGACCCAGTACTTC.

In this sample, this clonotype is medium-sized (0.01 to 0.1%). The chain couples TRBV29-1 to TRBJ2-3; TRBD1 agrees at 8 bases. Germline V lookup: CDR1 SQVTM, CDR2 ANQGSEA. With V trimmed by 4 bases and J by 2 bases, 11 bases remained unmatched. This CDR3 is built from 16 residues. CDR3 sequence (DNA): TGCAGCGTTGGGGACGCAGGGGGCGCGTACACAGATACGCAGTATTTT. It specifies CSVGDAGGAYTDTQYF.

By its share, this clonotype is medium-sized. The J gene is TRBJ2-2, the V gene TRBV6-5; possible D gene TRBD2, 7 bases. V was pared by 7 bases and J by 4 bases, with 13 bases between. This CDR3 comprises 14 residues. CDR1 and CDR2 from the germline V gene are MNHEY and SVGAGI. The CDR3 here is CASIKGGGTGELFF. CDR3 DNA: TGTGCCAGCATCAAAGGGGGGGGCACCGGGGAGCTGTTTTTT.

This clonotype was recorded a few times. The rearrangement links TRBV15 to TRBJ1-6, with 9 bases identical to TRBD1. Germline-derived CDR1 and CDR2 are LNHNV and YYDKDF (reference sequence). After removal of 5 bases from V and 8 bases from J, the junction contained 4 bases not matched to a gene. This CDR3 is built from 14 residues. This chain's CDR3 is CATSAGQGYSPLHF. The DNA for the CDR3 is TGTGCCACCAGCGCAGGACAGGGGTATTCACCCCTCCACTTT.

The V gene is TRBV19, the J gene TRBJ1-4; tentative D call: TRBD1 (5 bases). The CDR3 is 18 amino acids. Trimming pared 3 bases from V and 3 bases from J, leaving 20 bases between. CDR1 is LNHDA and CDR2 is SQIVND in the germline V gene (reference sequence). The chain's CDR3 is CASSIGTAAPAANEKLFF. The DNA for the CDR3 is TGTGCCAGTAGTATTGGGACGGCAGCCCCCGCTGCTAATGAAAAACTGTTTTTT.

For the CDR3, the DNA is TGTGCCAGCACTTCCAAAAGGGTTCGTGAAAAACTGTTTTTT. Protein sequence: CASTSKRVREKLFF. The rearrangement uses TRBV6-1 and TRBJ1-4; no firm D call. Trimming removed 7 bases at V and 7 bases at J, with 16 bases between. CDR1 and CDR2 from the germline V gene are MNHNS and SASEGT. The length of the CDR3 is 14 residues.

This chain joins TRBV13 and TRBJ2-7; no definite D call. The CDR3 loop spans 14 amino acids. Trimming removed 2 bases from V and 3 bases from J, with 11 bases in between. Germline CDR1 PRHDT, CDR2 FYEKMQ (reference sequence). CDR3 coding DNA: TGTGCCAGCAGCTTAATGTCCATCGTCTACGAGCAGTACTTC. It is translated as CASSLMSIVYEQYF.

CDR3 sequence reads: CASSKAFDLGYEQYF. The DNA for the CDR3 is TGTGCCAGTAGTAAGGCCTTCGACCTCGGCTACGAGCAGTACTTC. V is TRBV19 and J is TRBJ2-7; D gene uncertain. Trimming left V 4 bases short and J 3 bases short, with 16 bases between. The germline V gene has CDR1 LNHDA and CDR2 SQIVND (reference sequence). CDR3 length: 15 residues.

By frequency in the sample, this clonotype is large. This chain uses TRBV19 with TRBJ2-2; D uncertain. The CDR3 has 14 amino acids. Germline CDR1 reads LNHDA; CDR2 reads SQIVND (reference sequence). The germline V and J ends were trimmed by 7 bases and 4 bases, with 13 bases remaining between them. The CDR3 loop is CASNVGTVTGELFF. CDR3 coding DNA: TGTGCCAGTAACGTGGGAACGGTCACCGGGGAGCTGTTTTTT.

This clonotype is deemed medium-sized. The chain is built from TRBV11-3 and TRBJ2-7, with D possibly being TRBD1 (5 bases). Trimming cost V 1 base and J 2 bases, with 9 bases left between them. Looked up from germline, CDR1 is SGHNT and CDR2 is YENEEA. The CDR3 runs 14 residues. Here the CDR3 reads CASSLADTTYEQYF. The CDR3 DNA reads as TGTGCCAGCAGCTTAGCGGACACTACCTACGAGCAGTACTTC. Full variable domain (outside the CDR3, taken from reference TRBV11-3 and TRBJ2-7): EAGVVQSPRYKIIEKKQPVAFWCNPISGHNTLYWYLQNLGQGPELLIRYENEEAVDDSQLPKDRFSAERLKGVDSTLKIQPAELGDSAVYLCASSLADTTYEQYFGPGTRLTVT.

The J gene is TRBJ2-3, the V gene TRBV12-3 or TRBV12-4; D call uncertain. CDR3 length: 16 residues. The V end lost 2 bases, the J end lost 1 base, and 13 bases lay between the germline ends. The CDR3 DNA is TGTGCCAGCAGTTTATATGGCCACCAGGGCACAGATACGCAGTATTTT. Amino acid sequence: CASSLYGHQGTDTQYF.

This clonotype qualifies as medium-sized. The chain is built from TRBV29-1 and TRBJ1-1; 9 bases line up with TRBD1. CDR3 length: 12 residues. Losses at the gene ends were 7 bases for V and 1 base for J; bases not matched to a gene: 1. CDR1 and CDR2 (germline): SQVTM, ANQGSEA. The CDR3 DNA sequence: TGCAGCGGGGACAGGGCGAACACTGAAGCTTTCTTT. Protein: CSGDRANTEAFF.

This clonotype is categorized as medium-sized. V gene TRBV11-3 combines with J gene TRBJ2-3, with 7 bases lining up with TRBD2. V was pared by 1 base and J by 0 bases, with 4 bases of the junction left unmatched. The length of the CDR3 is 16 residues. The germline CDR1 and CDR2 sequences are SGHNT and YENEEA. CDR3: CASSLGLAESTDTQYF. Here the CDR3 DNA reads TGTGCCAGCAGCTTAGGGCTAGCGGAAAGCACAGATACGCAGTATTTT.